The 16 T cell receptor beta chains below come from one sample, sequenced in a study of shared clonotypes between healthy human individuals. Naive CD8 cells comprised CD45RO-negative, CCR7-positively selected cells, excluding terminally differentiated effector memory CD45RA+ cells. Data came from immunoSEQ multiplex PCR; TCRdb stores just in-frame clones and leaves some out. The table lists under 2,000,000 clones, around 96% of them singletons. The sample consisted of naive CD8+ T cells sorted from blood. These receptors originate from a man between 18 and 29 years old in good health.

As to this clone: The junction departs from the called germline gene at one end, perhaps through a read error. The chain employs TRBV10-3 and TRBJ2-7; D is uncertain. This CDR3 spans 12 amino acids. Germline CDR1 reads ENHRY; CDR2 reads SYGVKD. The CDR3 DNA is TGTGCCATCAGTGAGTCGACGGTGTATATAAGCTTC. It encodes CAISESTVYISF.

The chain's CDR3 is CASSLGSRMANEKLFF. In DNA, the CDR3 is TGTGCCAGCAGCTTAGGATCACGGATGGCTAATGAAAAACTGTTTTTT. V and J are TRBV13 and TRBJ1-4, with D unclear. V lost 0 bases and J lost 3, with 11 bases in between. This CDR3 is built from 16 residues. Germline V gives CDR1 PRHDT, CDR2 FYEKMQ (reference sequence). The full variable domain, its missing parts supplied by reference TRBV13 and TRBJ1-4, is AAGVIQSPRHLIKEKRETATLKCYPIPRHDTVYWYQQGPGQDPQFLISFYEKMQSDKGSIPDRFSAQQFSDYHSELNMSSLELGDSALYFCASSLGSRMANEKLFFGSGTQLSVL.

This rearrangement joins TRBV2 to TRBJ1-1; TRBD1 is a possible D gene (5 bases). CDR3 length equals 11 residues. Germline CDR1 is SNHLY and CDR2 is FYNNEI. CDR3 amino acids: CGKRGGTEAFF. The CDR3 bases are TGTGGAAAGAGGGGAGGGACTGAAGCTTTCTTT.

The chain combines TRBV6-4 with TRBJ2-2, with 12 bases that match TRBD2. Trimming at V came to 5 bases and at J to 4 bases, leaving 11 bases not matched to a gene. CDR1 is MRHNA, CDR2 SNTAGT, per germline. The CDR3 totals 18 residues. The CDR3 nucleotides are TGTGCCAGCAGTCGAGGACTAGCGGGACCCCCGGGCACCGGGGAGCTGTTTTTT. Protein: CASSRGLAGPPGTGELFF.

The chain couples TRBV6-4 to TRBJ2-5; 8 bases align to TRBD1. Germline loops: CDR1 MRHNA, CDR2 SNTAGT. This CDR3 has 18 residues. Trimming at V came to 2 bases and at J to 4 bases, leaving 15 bases not matched to a gene. CDR3 region: CASSDGTLFRGRGETQYF. The CDR3 DNA follows: TGTGCCAGCAGTGACGGAACTCTATTCAGGGGGCGGGGAGAGACCCAGTACTTC.

A word on this clone: This specimen includes other DNA sequences encoding the same CDR3. In nucleotides, the CDR3 is TGTGCCTGGAGTGTGGTGGACGGGACTGAAGCTTTCTTT. Translation gives CAWSVVDGTEAFF. This chain joins TRBV30 and TRBJ1-1; D uncertain. CDR1 and CDR2 from the germline V gene are GTSNPN and SVGIG (reference sequence). V lost 0 bases to trimming and J lost 5 bases, with 10 bases between them. CDR3 length equals 13 residues.

The V and J genes are TRBV25-1 and TRBJ2-7, with 11 bases that match TRBD2. Germline-derived CDR1 and CDR2 are MGHDK and SYGVNS. J lost 2 bases, V lost 4 bases, and 4 bases had no gene match. CDR3 length equals 15 residues. The CDR3 nucleotides read TGTGCCAGCAGTGTTGGGACTAGCGGAACCTACGAGCAGTACTTC. This translates into CASSVGTSGTYEQYF.

The chain uses TRBV15 and TRBJ1-6; 8 bases match TRBD1. Trimming removed 3 bases from V and 0 bases from J; junction bases left unmatched: 7. Germline V gene data show CDR1 as LNHNV and CDR2 as YYDKDF (reference sequence). This CDR3 is built from 18 residues. CDR3 in DNA: TGTGCCACCAGCAGTTGGGGACAGGCAAGCTCCTATAATTCACCCCTCCACTTT. Translating gives CATSSWGQASSYNSPLHF.

With respect to this clone: This sample also contains other DNA sequences that code for the same CDR3. V and J are TRBV27 and TRBJ2-7; D may be TRBD1 (5 bases). CDR3 length: 13 amino acids. Germline V gene lookup returns CDR1 MNHEY and CDR2 SMNVEV (reference sequence). Deletions cut 3 bases from V and 4 bases from J, with 10 bases between. This CDR3 is CASSFGQGYEQYF. As DNA, the CDR3 is TGTGCCAGCAGTTTCGGCCAGGGATACGAGCAGTACTTC.

The CDR3 loop is CATKGPGWAFF. The CDR3 DNA reads TGTGCCACCAAAGGGCCAGGGTGGGCTTTCTTT. J is TRBJ1-1 and V is TRBV19; TRBD1 might be the D (5 bases). The V end was cut by 10 bases, the J end by 11 bases, with 17 bases between. The CDR3 extends over 11 amino acids. The germline gives CDR1 LNHDA, CDR2 SQIVND (reference sequence).

This chain links TRBV7-8 with TRBJ1-3, with 11 positions matching TRBD1. V shed 3 bases, J shed 4 bases, and the junction held 2 bases outside the gene matches. Germline-derived CDR1 and CDR2 are SGHVS and FQNEAQ. The CDR3 loop spans 15 amino acids. CDR3 protein: CASSLDRGLGNTIYF. DNA of the CDR3: TGTGCCAGCAGCTTGGACAGGGGGCTCGGAAACACCATATATTTT.

The chain combines TRBV28 with TRBJ2-1, with 14 positions matching TRBD2. Germline V CDR1 and CDR2: MDHEN, SYDVKM. The trim removed 4 bases at V and 3 bases at J, leaving 2 bases unmatched. The CDR3 covers 16 residues. The CDR3 region is CASSWTSGGIYNEQFF. DNA for the CDR3: TGTGCCAGCAGTTGGACTAGCGGGGGGATCTACAATGAGCAGTTCTTC.

This clone was recorded only once. V usage is TRBV6-5 and J usage is TRBJ2-2; TRBD2 is a possible D gene (5 bases). The CDR3 extends over 12 amino acids. The V gene's germline CDR1 is MNHEY and CDR2 SVGAGI. Here the CDR3 reads CASHGVLGELFF. The CDR3, as DNA: TGTGCTTCCCACGGGGTTCTCGGGGAGCTGTTTTTT.

Only one count was recorded for this clone. The chain combines TRBV11-2 with TRBJ1-4; D gene ambiguous. The V gene's germline CDR1 is SGHAT and CDR2 FQNNGV. V was trimmed by 1 base and J by 6 bases, leaving 3 bases between them. CDR3 length: 12 residues. In DNA, the CDR3 is TGTGCCAGCAGCTTAGCGGATGAAAAACTGTTTTTT. Its protein product is CASSLADEKLFF.

This clone was counted a single time. The chain recombines TRBV6-1 with TRBJ2-7, with TRBD1 as a possible D gene (5 bases). Germline V gene lookup returns CDR1 MNHNS and CDR2 SASEGT. CDR3 length: 13 residues. Trimming shortened V by 8 bases and J by 2 bases, and 13 bases separated the two germline ends. The DNA for the CDR3 is TGTGCCAGCTCGCACAGGCAGACCTACGAGCAGTACTTC. Protein: CASSHRQTYEQYF.

The V and J genes are TRBV15 and TRBJ2-2; 7 bases are a match to TRBD2. There are 17 residues in the CDR3. The ends lost 0 bases at V and 0 bases at J; junction bases unmatched: 4. Looked up from germline, CDR1 is LNHNV and CDR2 is YYDKDF (reference sequence). CDR3 sequence: CATSRDSREANTGELFF. The DNA of the CDR3 is TGTGCCACCAGCAGAGATTCCCGGGAGGCGAACACCGGGGAGCTGTTTTTT.